These 30 T cell receptor beta chains share one sample of origin, sequenced in a study of identical twins. TCRdb re-derived calls from the 5' RACE reads in MiXCR, one entry per CDR3 protein. The sample has around 490,000 distinct CDR3 sequences; 13% to 15% are singletons. These records were also assigned to another study, of yellow fever vaccine responses in identical twins.

Sequenced material: CD4+ T cells sorted from blood. These TCRs come from a woman younger than 30 in good health.

This chain joins TRBV29-1 and TRBJ2-7; maybe TRBD1 (5 bases). The germline CDR1 and CDR2 sequences are SQVTM and ANQGSEA. V was cut by 7 bases and J by 1 base, with 8 bases left in between. The CDR3 contains 11 residues. The CDR3 DNA reads TGCAGCGCCCAGGGATCCTACGAGCAGTACTTC. It specifies CSAQGSYEQYF.

The CDR3 reads CSAAGESGNTIYF. The CDR3 DNA is TGCAGCGCTGCAGGGGAATCTGGAAACACCATATATTTT. This chain joins TRBV29-1 and TRBJ1-3; D is possibly TRBD1 (6 bases). Germline V gene data show CDR1 as SQVTM and CDR2 as ANQGSEA. The CDR3 is made up of 13 amino acids. Between the trimmed V and J ends, which lost 7 bases and 1 base, there was a span of 11 bases.

This clonotype was recorded many times. The chain employs TRBV29-1 and TRBJ2-3; 8 bases line up with TRBD1. The CDR3 spans 12 residues. CDR1 SQVTM and CDR2 ANQGSEA come from the germline V gene. The V gene end was trimmed by 7 bases and the J gene end by 4 bases; junction bases not matched to a gene: 4. CDR3 in amino acids: CSDTGGSDTQYF. As DNA, the CDR3 is TGCAGCGACACAGGGGGTTCAGATACGCAGTATTTT.

V usage is TRBV12-3 or TRBV12-4 and J usage is TRBJ2-1, with D tentatively TRBD2 (6 bases). The CDR3 totals 16 residues. The V and J ends lost 4 bases and 3 bases respectively, with 16 bases between them. Here the CDR3 reads CASSSPLAAIYNEQFF. In nucleotides, the CDR3 is TGTGCCAGCAGTTCTCCGTTAGCGGCCATCTACAATGAGCAGTTCTTC.

CDR3 in amino acids: CASSQEDIGGEAFF. The CDR3 DNA follows: TGTGCCAGCAGCCAAGAAGACATAGGGGGTGAAGCTTTCTTT. This chain joins TRBV3-1 and TRBJ1-1; tentatively, D is TRBD1 (6 bases). V dropped 0 bases and J dropped 7 bases, with 12 bases sitting between them. Germline V CDR1 and CDR2: LGHDT, YNNKEL (reference sequence). This CDR3 comprises 14 residues.

This clonotype was detected a few times. V usage is TRBV5-6 and J usage is TRBJ2-1; 8 nucleotides match TRBD2. The CDR3 has 17 residues. Looked up from germline, CDR1 is SGHDT and CDR2 is YYEEEE. V lost 0 bases, J lost 4 bases, and 9 bases stayed unmatched. The chain's CDR3 is CASSLVPSGPLYNEQFF. In DNA form, the CDR3 reads TGTGCCAGCAGCTTGGTTCCTAGCGGGCCGCTTTACAATGAGCAGTTCTTC.

The sample holds many counts of this clonotype. This sequence joins TRBV20-1 and TRBJ1-2; 7 bases are shared with TRBD1. Unmatched junction bases numbered 11, after V lost 7 bases and J lost 3 bases. Germline lookup yields CDR1 DFQATT and CDR2 SNEGSKA (reference sequence). The CDR3 contains 14 residues. CDR3 bases: TGCAGTGGAGCCGGGACAGCGACTTACTATGGCTACACCTTC. This translates into CSGAGTATYYGYTF.

This clonotype was counted a few times. This sequence joins TRBV6-1 and TRBJ1-1; 9 bases fit TRBD1. V trimming: 7 bases; J trimming: 6 bases; junction bases outside the gene matches: 12. CDR3 length equals 15 residues. CDR1 MNHNS and CDR2 SASEGT come from the germline V gene. CDR3 DNA: TGTGCCAGCATGCGTACAGGGGGCGCCCGGGCTGAAGCTTTCTTT. It encodes CASMRTGGARAEAFF.

This clonotype appeared a few times. This CDR3 reads CSAAPSSGRVADTQYF. DNA for the CDR3: TGCAGTGCTGCCCCTAGTAGCGGGAGGGTGGCAGATACGCAGTATTTT. The rearrangement uses TRBV20-1 and TRBJ2-3; 11 positions match TRBD2. Trimming cost V 5 bases and J 4 bases; bases outside gene matches: 11. The germline V gene has CDR1 DFQATT and CDR2 SNEGSKA (reference sequence). The CDR3 sequence is 16 residues long.

This chain uses TRBV11-2 with TRBJ1-2; possibly TRBD1 for D (6 bases). This CDR3 spans 15 amino acids. CDR1 is SGHAT, CDR2 FQNNGV, per germline. The germline V and J ends were trimmed by 5 bases and 4 bases, with 17 bases remaining between them. The CDR3 reads CASSHSRDILYGYTF. Here the CDR3 DNA reads TGTGCCAGCAGCCACAGCCGGGACATACTCTATGGCTACACCTTC.

This clonotype has more than one count but fewer than ten. The chain combines TRBV10-3 with TRBJ2-6; D is perhaps TRBD2 (6 bases). The germline CDR1 and CDR2 sequences are ENHRY and SYGVKD. The CDR3 contains 16 residues. The V end was cut by 2 bases, the J end by 2 bases, with 10 bases between. The CDR3 nucleotides read TGTGCCATCAGTGAGGGGTGGGGGGCTGGGGCCAACGTCCTGACTTTC. It encodes CAISEGWGAGANVLTF.

The chain couples TRBV7-8 to TRBJ1-6, with D hard to call. The CDR3 contains 15 residues. Trimming shortened V by 0 bases and J by 5 bases, and 8 bases separated the two germline ends. Germline CDR1 SGHVS, CDR2 FQNEAQ. CDR3 amino acids: CASSLAAMDNSPLHF. The CDR3 coding sequence is TGTGCCAGCAGCTTAGCGGCAATGGATAATTCACCCCTCCACTTT.

V is TRBV6-1 and J is TRBJ1-5, with a weak D call TRBD1 (5 bases). Germline assignment: CDR1 MNHNS and CDR2 SASEGT. The CDR3 length is 13 residues. The germline V and J ends were trimmed by 5 bases and 2 bases, with 7 bases remaining between them. CDR3 in amino acids: CASSRQRNQPQHF. The CDR3 DNA reads TGTGCCAGCAGTAGACAGCGCAATCAGCCCCAGCATTTT.

J is TRBJ2-1 and V is TRBV4-3; possible D gene TRBD2, 6 bases. V lost 0 bases and J 4 bases, leaving 16 bases between the germline ends. Germline values: CDR1 LGHNA, CDR2 YSLEER. CDR3 length: 17 residues. The CDR3 loop is CASSQEWARERYNEQFF. DNA for the CDR3: TGCGCCAGCAGCCAAGAATGGGCACGGGAGCGATACAATGAGCAGTTCTTC.

The chain uses TRBV12-3 or TRBV12-4 and TRBJ1-2, with 7 bases that match TRBD1. Losses at the gene ends were 6 bases for V and 7 bases for J; bases not matched to a gene: 8. The CDR3 totals 13 residues. The CDR3 DNA sequence: TGTGCCAGCAGACTTACAGGGGCAGGTGGCTACACCTTC. Its protein product is CASRLTGAGGYTF.

The chain employs TRBV2 and TRBJ2-1; D is undetermined. This CDR3 region has 15 residues. Germline CDR1 reads SNHLY; CDR2 reads FYNNEI. V lost 0 bases and J lost 2, with 8 bases in between. CDR3 residues: CASSEALETYNEQFF. Written as DNA, the CDR3 is TGTGCCAGCAGTGAAGCGCTAGAAACCTACAATGAGCAGTTCTTC. Together with reference TRBV2 and TRBJ2-1, the CDR3 gives the full variable domain: EPEVTQTPSHQVTQMGQEVILRCVPISNHLYFYWYRQILGQKVEFLVSFYNNEISEKSEIFDDQFSVERPDGSNFTLKIRSTKLEDSAMYFCASSEALETYNEQFFGPGTRLTVL.

This sequence joins TRBV9 and TRBJ2-1, with 8 bases aligning to TRBD2. Losses at the gene ends were 0 bases for V and 3 bases for J; bases not matched to a gene: 8. The germline gives CDR1 SGDLS, CDR2 YYNGEE. The CDR3 consists of 17 residues. Here the CDR3 reads CASSVEVYGGDYNEQFF. CDR3 DNA: TGTGCCAGCAGCGTAGAAGTATACGGGGGGGACTACAATGAGCAGTTCTTC.

The V gene is TRBV19, the J gene TRBJ2-7, with D maybe TRBD1 (6 bases). Germline-derived CDR1 and CDR2 are LNHDA and SQIVND (reference sequence). The CDR3 length is 13 residues. The V and J ends lost 8 bases and 3 bases respectively, with 14 bases between them. The CDR3 DNA follows: TGTGCCAGTGGGCCTAGGGGGAACTACGAGCAGTACTTC. Protein product: CASGPRGNYEQYF.

This clonotype was observed a few times. The rearrangement joins TRBV10-3 to TRBJ2-7; D uncertain. V was cut by 0 bases and J by 6 bases, with 12 bases left in between. The CDR3 covers 14 residues. CDR1 and CDR2 (germline): ENHRY, SYGVKD. Written as DNA, the CDR3 is TGTGCCATCAGTGAGTCACCCCCCCGCGGCGAGCAGTACTTC. Translation gives CAISESPPRGEQYF.

This chain's CDR3 is CASSLDLAGNTDTQYF. The CDR3 region has the DNA TGCGCCAGCAGCTTGGATCTGGCGGGGAACACAGATACGCAGTATTTT. This sequence joins TRBV5-1 and TRBJ2-3; D might be TRBD2 (6 bases). CDR1 SGHRS and CDR2 YFSETQ come from the germline V gene. Trimming shortened V by 0 bases and J by 2 bases, and 13 bases separated the two germline ends. The CDR3 extends over 16 amino acids.

The genes are TRBV27 and TRBJ2-7, with 7 bases identical to TRBD1. The CDR3 has 14 amino acids. CDR1 and CDR2 (germline): MNHEY, SMNVEV (reference sequence). V gave up 5 bases and J gave up 1 base; unmatched junction bases: 5. CDR3 loop: CASSVRGPSYEQYF. The CDR3 DNA follows: TGTGCCAGCAGTGTTAGGGGGCCTTCCTACGAGCAGTACTTC.

The chain links TRBV7-9 to TRBJ2-7; D is possibly TRBD2 (6 bases). Trimming removed 4 bases at V and 3 bases at J, with 19 bases between. Germline V gene data show CDR1 as SEHNR and CDR2 as FQNEAQ (reference sequence). The length of the CDR3 is 16 residues. CDR3 region: CASSSKQGTSNYEQYF. The CDR3 nucleotides read TGTGCCAGCAGCTCAAAACAAGGGACTTCGAACTACGAGCAGTACTTC.

This clonotype has ten or more counts. The chain employs TRBV3-1 and TRBJ2-7; D is ambiguous. The V end was cut by 0 bases, the J end by 10 bases, with 10 bases between. This CDR3 spans 12 amino acids. CDR1 and CDR2 from the germline V gene are LGHDT and YNNKEL (reference sequence). CDR3 protein: CASSQDSPLQYF. CDR3 sequence (DNA): TGTGCCAGCAGCCAAGATTCCCCCCTACAGTACTTC.

This clonotype was recorded at least ten times. The rearrangement joins TRBV12-3 or TRBV12-4 to TRBJ1-1, with 7 bases lining up with TRBD1. J gave up 1 base and V 5 bases, and 4 bases lay outside the gene matches. CDR3 length: 14 residues. Here the CDR3 DNA reads TGTGCCAGCAGTCCACGGGACAGGAACACTGAAGCTTTCTTT. Its protein product is CASSPRDRNTEAFF.

The V and J genes are TRBV21-1 and TRBJ1-3. TRBV21-1 is an annotated pseudogene. CDR3 size: 13 residues. CDR3 region: CASNPPWENTIYF. The CDR3 nucleotides are TGTGCCAGCAACCCACCGTGGGAAAACACCATATATTTT.

In this sample, this clonotype turned up a few times. The chain joins TRBV7-6 to TRBJ1-1; possible D gene TRBD1, 5 bases. Trimming left V 5 bases short and J 0 bases short, with 16 bases between. Germline values: CDR1 SGHVS, CDR2 FNYEAQ. This CDR3 region has 16 residues. CDR3 sequence (DNA): TGTGCCAGCAGCCCTGTATACAGGAGCATGAACACTGAAGCTTTCTTT. Protein: CASSPVYRSMNTEAFF.

This clonotype was recorded at least ten times. The chain uses TRBV6-2 or TRBV6-3 and TRBJ2-3; 12 positions match TRBD1. V dropped 4 bases and J dropped 6; count of bases not matched to a gene: 5. This CDR3 has 15 amino acids. The germline V gene has CDR1 MNHEY and CDR2 SVGEGT. The CDR3 region has the DNA TGTGCCAGCAGTTTGGGACAGGGGGCGGCGGATACGCAGTATTTT. Translation gives CASSLGQGAADTQYF.

This clonotype has only a few counts. V usage is TRBV4-1 and J usage is TRBJ2-7; 9 bases match TRBD1. CDR3 length: 17 residues. Trimming cost V 2 bases and J 1 base; bases outside gene matches: 9. The germline V gene encodes CDR1 MGHRA and CDR2 YSYEKL. This CDR3 is CASSQRRTGTGSYEQYF. The CDR3 DNA reads TGCGCCAGCAGCCAAAGACGTACCGGGACAGGGTCCTACGAGCAGTACTTC.

This clonotype was detected a few times. V gene TRBV29-1 combines with J gene TRBJ2-5, with TRBD2 matching over 8 bases. The CDR3 is 15 residues long. Germline V gives CDR1 SQVTM, CDR2 ANQGSEA. V was pared by 4 bases and J by 0 bases, with 7 bases of the junction left unmatched. As DNA, the CDR3 is TGCAGCGTTGGTGGGGAGCGGGGGTACCAAGAGACCCAGTACTTC. Its translation is CSVGGERGYQETQYF.

This chain connects TRBV5-1 to TRBJ2-2, with 7 bases lining up with TRBD1. The CDR3 is 16 amino acids. CDR1 is SGHRS and CDR2 is YFSETQ in the germline V gene. V lost 4 bases to trimming and J lost 2 bases; unmatched junction nucleotides: 8. This CDR3 is CASSKRQGTNTGELFF. As DNA, the CDR3 is TGCGCCAGCAGCAAACGACAGGGTACTAACACCGGGGAGCTGTTTTTT.